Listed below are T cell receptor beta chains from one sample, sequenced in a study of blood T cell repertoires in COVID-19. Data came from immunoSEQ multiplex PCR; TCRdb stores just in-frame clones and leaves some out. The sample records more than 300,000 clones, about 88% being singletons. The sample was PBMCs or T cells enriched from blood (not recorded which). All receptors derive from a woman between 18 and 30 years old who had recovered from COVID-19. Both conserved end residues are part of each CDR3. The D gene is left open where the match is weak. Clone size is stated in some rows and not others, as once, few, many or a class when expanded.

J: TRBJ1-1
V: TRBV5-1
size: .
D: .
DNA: TGCGCCAGCAGCTCCCCTCTTCAACAGGAGAACACTGAAGCTTTCTTT
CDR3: CASSSPLQQENTEAFF

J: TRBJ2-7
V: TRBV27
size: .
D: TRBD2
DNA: TGTGCCAGCAGTGGGGGGGGATTCTCCTACGAGCAGTACTTC
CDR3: CASSGGGFSYEQYF

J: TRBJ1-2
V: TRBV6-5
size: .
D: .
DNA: TGTGCCAGCAGTTCCTTCTATGGCTACACCTTC
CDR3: CASSSFYGYTF

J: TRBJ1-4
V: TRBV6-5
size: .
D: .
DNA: TGTGCCAGCGTATTCGCGGAAAAACTGTTTTTT
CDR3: CASVFAEKLFF

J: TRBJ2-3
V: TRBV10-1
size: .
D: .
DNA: TGCGCCAGCCGCGGATACTCCACAGATACGCAGTATTTT
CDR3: CASRGYSTDTQYF

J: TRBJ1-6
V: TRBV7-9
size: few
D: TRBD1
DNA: TGTGCCAGCAGCCCGGACAGGGGGTCTGGTTCACCCCTCCACTTT
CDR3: CASSPDRGSGSPLHF

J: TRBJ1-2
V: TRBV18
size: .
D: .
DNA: TGTGCCAGCGCCAGGGGCGAGGCTAACTATGGCTACACCTTC
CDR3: CASARGEANYGYTF

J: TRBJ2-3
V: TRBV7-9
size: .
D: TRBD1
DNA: TGTGCCAGCAGCTGGACAGGGGGCAGCGCAGATACGCAGTATTTT
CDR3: CASSWTGGSADTQYF

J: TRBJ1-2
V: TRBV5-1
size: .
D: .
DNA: TGCGCCAGCAGCTTGGGAGGACAGAACTATGGCTACACCTTC
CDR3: CASSLGGQNYGYTF

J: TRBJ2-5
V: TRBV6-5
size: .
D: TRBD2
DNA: TGTGCCAGCAGCACTAGCGGGGGCTACCAAGAGACCCAGTACTTC
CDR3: CASSTSGGYQETQYF

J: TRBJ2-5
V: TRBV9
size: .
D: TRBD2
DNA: TGTGCCAGCAGCGTTAGCGGGGGTCCAGAGACCCAGTACTTC
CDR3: CASSVSGGPETQYF

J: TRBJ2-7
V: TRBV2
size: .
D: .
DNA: TGTGCCAGCAGGGAGCCAAGGTTATCCTACGAGCAGTACTTC
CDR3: CASREPRLSYEQYF

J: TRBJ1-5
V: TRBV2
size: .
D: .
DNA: TGTGCCAGTAAGGACAGAGAAGGTCAGCCCCAGCATTTT
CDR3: CASKDREGQPQHF

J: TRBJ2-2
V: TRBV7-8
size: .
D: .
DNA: TGTGCCAGCAGCTTATTAATCCGACAGCAGAACACCGGGGAGCTGTTTTTT
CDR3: CASSLLIRQQNTGELFF

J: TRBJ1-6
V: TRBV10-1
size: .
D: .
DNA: TGCGCCGGCACGAATAGACTAACAGGGCGTAATTCACCCCTCCACTTT
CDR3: CAGTNRLTGRNSPLHF

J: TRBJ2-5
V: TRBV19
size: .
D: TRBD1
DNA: TGTGCCAGTCAGGACAGGGGCTTTATAGGGAGTCAGTACTTC
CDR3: CASQDRGFIGSQYF

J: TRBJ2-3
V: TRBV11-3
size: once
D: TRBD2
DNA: TGTGCCAGCAGCTTAGGACGGGGGGGCCCAGATACGCAGTATTTT
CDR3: CASSLGRGGPDTQYF